A selection of T cell receptor beta chains follows, all from one sample in a study of cytomegalovirus exposure and HLA in healthy donors. Assay used: immunoSEQ multiplex PCR; TCRdb lists only in-frame clones, some missing. Recorded for this sample: roughly 46,000 clones. The sequenced material came from PBMCs. These receptors were obtained from a woman in her thirties or forties in good health and CMV-seronegative. Both conserved end residues are part of each CDR3. The D gene is left open where the match is weak. Part of the rows lack a size; the others show once, few, many or a class for expanded clones.

D	V	size	J	DNA	CDR3
TRBD1	TRBV18	NA	TRBJ1-4	TGTGCCAGCTCACCACCCCCAGGGACAGGGGCGGAAAAACTGTTTTTT	CASSPPPGTGAEKLFF
TRBD2	TRBV7-2	NA	TRBJ2-7	TGTGCCAGCAGACCCCAACCCCTAGCGGGGCCCGCCTACGAGCAGTACTTC	CASRPQPLAGPAYEQYF
NA	TRBV9	NA	TRBJ2-7	TGTGCCAGCAGCGCCCACCTCCCAGGGCCCATGAGGGAGCAGTACTTC	CASSAHLPGPMREQYF
NA	TRBV6-1	NA	TRBJ2-2	TGTGCCAGCAGTGGATCCCCGAGCACCGGGGAGCTGTTTTTT	CASSGSPSTGELFF
NA	TRBV6-1	NA	TRBJ1-4	TGTGCCAGCAGAGCCCCGGGGGAGGAAAAACTGTTTTTT	CASRAPGEEKLFF
TRBD2	TRBV6-4	medium-sized	TRBJ2-6	TGTGCCAGCAGTGCCACGACTAGCGGTCCCTCTGGGGCCAACGTCCTGACTTTC	CASSATTSGPSGANVLTF
NA	TRBV28	NA	TRBJ1-1	TGTGCCAGCAGCTCAGGGCCTATGAACACTGAAGCTTTCTTT	CASSSGPMNTEAFF
TRBD2	TRBV9	NA	TRBJ2-5	TGTGCCAGCAGCGCTCGACTAGCCGGAGGGGCCGAGACCCAGTACTTC	CASSARLAGGAETQYF
TRBD1	TRBV18	NA	TRBJ2-7	TGTGCCAGCTCACCCACGACAGGGGTAGAGCAGTACTTC	CASSPTTGVEQYF
NA	TRBV4-3	NA	TRBJ1-2	TGCGCCAGCAGCCATCGGGGTGTCAACTATGGCTACACCTTC	CASSHRGVNYGYTF
NA	TRBV28	NA	TRBJ1-2	TGTGCCAGCAGAACCCAAACCGGGACAAATTATGGCTACACCTTC	CASRTQTGTNYGYTF
NA	TRBV28	NA	TRBJ1-1	TGTGCCAGCAGTCCCGGGGGGGTGGGGACTGAAGCTTTCTTT	CASSPGGVGTEAFF
NA	TRBV29-1	NA	TRBJ1-1	TGCAGCGTTGAAGGCCCGGGAATGAACACTGAAGCTTTCTTT	CSVEGPGMNTEAFF
TRBD2	TRBV9	NA	TRBJ2-1	TGTGCCAGCAGCGTAGTTGGCGGGAGGGCCGTTGAGCAGTTCTTC	CASSVVGGRAVEQFF
NA	TRBV5-1	NA	TRBJ1-1	TGCGCCAGCAGCTTAACAGGAATTGAAACTGAAGCTTTCTTT	CASSLTGIETEAFF
NA	TRBV29-1	NA	TRBJ2-7	TGCAGCGCACGAATCCAGGGGAGTTACGAGCAGTACTTC	CSARIQGSYEQYF
TRBD2	TRBV4-3	NA	TRBJ2-7	TGCGCCAGCAGCCAAGGATCGGCTAGCGGGTTCTACGAGCAGTACTTC	CASSQGSASGFYEQYF
NA	TRBV4-2	NA	TRBJ2-1	TGTGCCAGCAGCCAAGAATCAGCGGGTGCGCCCTACAATGAGCAGTTCTTC	CASSQESAGAPYNEQFF
TRBD1	TRBV9	NA	TRBJ2-3	TGTGCCAGCAGCAGGACAGGGGGTCTGGAGACCGATACGCAGTATTTT	CASSRTGGLETDTQYF
TRBD2	TRBV2	NA	TRBJ2-1	TGTGCCAGCAGAGCGGGAGGAGTCTACAATGAGCAGTTCTTC	CASRAGGVYNEQFF
TRBD1	TRBV7-9	NA	TRBJ1-1	TGTGCCAGCAGCACCTCGACAGGGGGGAACACTGAAGCTTTCTTT	CASSTSTGGNTEAFF
TRBD2	TRBV4-2	NA	TRBJ2-5	TGTGCCAGCAGCCAAGGGGGTGGCGGGAGGGCCCAAGAGACCCAGTACTTC	CASSQGGGGRAQETQYF
TRBD2	TRBV27	NA	TRBJ2-7	TGTGCCAGCGGAAACTTCCCCTGGACTAGCCCATTGGGGGAGCAGTACTTC	CASGNFPWTSPLGEQYF
NA	TRBV18	NA	TRBJ1-2	TGTGCCAGCTCACCAGACACTCTACTGGGCGTGGGCTACACCTTC	CASSPDTLLGVGYTF
TRBD2	TRBV15	NA	TRBJ2-7	TGTGCCACCAGCAGAGGGGAGGGGACCAGCTCCTACGAGCAGTACTTC	CATSRGEGTSSYEQYF
NA	TRBV29-1	NA	TRBJ2-7	TGCAGCGTTGAAGTGTCTGGGACTCACGTTGCCTACGAGCAGTACTTC	CSVEVSGTHVAYEQYF
TRBD1	TRBV6-1	NA	TRBJ2-7	TGTGCCAGCAGTGAATGGGGACAGGGGACCTACGAGCAGTACTTC	CASSEWGQGTYEQYF
TRBD2	TRBV7-3	NA	TRBJ2-1	TGTGCCAGCAGCCGACTAGCCTCTACAAATGAGCAGTTCTTC	CASSRLASTNEQFF
NA	TRBV10-3	NA	TRBJ2-7	TGTGCCATCAGGGCGGAGGGCAGCTCCTACGAGCAGTACTTC	CAIRAEGSSYEQYF
TRBD2	TRBV19	NA	TRBJ2-4	TGTGCCAGTAGTCTTCGACTAGCGGGAGCGGTAAACATTCAGTACTTC	CASSLRLAGAVNIQYF
TRBD1	TRBV28	NA	TRBJ2-1	TGTGCCAGCAGTGCGGGACAGGGGGCACGTGGGCAGTTCTTC	CASSAGQGARGQFF
TRBD2	TRBV4-2	NA	TRBJ2-7	TGTGCCAGCAGACTCGGGACTAGCGACGCCTACGAGCAGTACTTC	CASRLGTSDAYEQYF
NA	TRBV6-1	NA	TRBJ2-6	TGTGCCAGCAGTGGGAGGAACTCTGGGGCCAACGTCCTGACTTTC	CASSGRNSGANVLTF
TRBD1	TRBV29-1	NA	TRBJ2-7	TGCAGCGTAGGTCCGGGACAGGGGTCCCACGAGCAGTACTTC	CSVGPGQGSHEQYF
NA	TRBV7-9	NA	TRBJ2-2	TGTGCCAGCAGCTTACGGGGGATGGACACCGGGGAGCTGTTTTTT	CASSLRGMDTGELFF
NA	TRBV6-6	NA	TRBJ2-7	TGTGCCAGCAGCTCCTCGGGGTCCGGACGCTACGAGCAGTACTTC	CASSSSGSGRYEQYF
TRBD2	TRBV28	NA	TRBJ2-1	TGTGCCAGCAGTTTAACCACTAGCGGCTCCTACAATGAGCAGTTCTTC	CASSLTTSGSYNEQFF
NA	TRBV27	NA	TRBJ2-7	TGTGCCAGCAGCCCTGGGAGTACGCGGGTCGCGGAGTACTTC	CASSPGSTRVAEYF
NA	TRBV27	NA	TRBJ2-1	TGTGCCAGCAGTTTGCAGGGCGGGGACAATGAGCAGTTCTTC	CASSLQGGDNEQFF
NA	TRBV28	NA	TRBJ1-2	TGTGCCAGCAGTCTCACAGGAGTGGGCTATGGCTACACCTTC	CASSLTGVGYGYTF
NA	TRBV28	NA	TRBJ1-5	TGTGCCAGCAGTTCTAGAAAGGGGAAGGTTCAGCCCCAGCATTTT	CASSSRKGKVQPQHF
NA	TRBV5-1	NA	TRBJ2-7	TGCGCCAGCAGCTCCTCCCCAGCGGGCGGGACCTACGAGCAGTACTTC	CASSSSPAGGTYEQYF
TRBD2	TRBV5-1	NA	TRBJ2-2	TGCGCCAGCAGCCCCCCCCCGGCTAGCGGGATCGGCACCGGGGAGCTGTTTTTT	CASSPPPASGIGTGELFF
NA	TRBV5-1	NA	TRBJ1-2	TGCGCCAGCAGACTAGGGTTGGGACACACCCCGAGCACCTTC	CASRLGLGHTPSTF
TRBD1	TRBV5-1	NA	TRBJ1-3	TGCGCCAGCAGCTTACAAACAGGGGGCTCTGGAAACACCATATATTTT	CASSLQTGGSGNTIYF
NA	TRBV19	NA	TRBJ1-3	TGTGCCAGTAGTATTCTTTTCGGACACTCTGGAAACACCATATATTTT	CASSILFGHSGNTIYF
NA	TRBV4-1	NA	TRBJ2-7	TGCGCCAGCAGCCAAGCAGGGGCCTACGAGCAGTACTTC	CASSQAGAYEQYF